This TCR beta chain is drawn from a study of shared clonotypes between healthy human individuals. Study-wide findings and caveats: Shared clonotypes: about 5.3% naive CD4, 3% to 3.5% naive CD8, around 2.2% memory CD4, 0.4% to 0.45% memory CD8.

All of the donors resided in Nashville, Tennessee, and each was a Caucasian adult. Using immunoSEQ multiplex PCR, the repertoire was profiled, and TCRdb retains in-frame clones only, with some absent. Of approximately 500,000 clones in the sample, 90% to 96% were seen once. As regards this clone: Its antigen is undetermined.

The germline CDR1 and CDR2 sequences are MNHEY and SMNVEV (reference sequence). The CDR3 covers 16 residues. The sequence was collected from a woman under 40 in good health. Sequenced input: naive CD4+ T cells sorted from blood. Documented subset: CD45RA+ positively selected. This chain uses TRBV27 with TRBJ2-5; 9 nucleotides line up with TRBD1. The J call may be wrong; the DNA end is better matched by TRBJ2-7. CDR3 loop: CASSSSPGQGFYEQYF. CDR3 bases: TGTGCCAGCAGTTCCTCCCCGGGACAGGGATTCTACGAGCAGTACTTC.